These T cell receptor beta chains were read from a single sample in a study of blood T cell repertoires in COVID-19. TCRdb's copy holds only in-frame clones and misses some; the assay was immunoSEQ multiplex PCR. Of about 240,000 clones in the sample, approximately 86% were seen once. The sample comprised PBMCs or T cells enriched from blood (not recorded which). The source is a woman aged 40 to 55 with acute COVID-19. The CDR3 runs from the conserved cysteine through the conserved F or W. The D gene is left open where the match is weak. Clone sizes are given selectively: once, few, many, or a class where the clone is expanded.

clone size: -; D gene: -; J gene: TRBJ2-1; V gene: TRBV19; CDR3 DNA: TGTGCCAGTAGTCCCGTAGACAATGAGCAGTTCTTC; CDR3 protein: CASSPVDNEQFF
clone size: few; D gene: -; J gene: TRBJ2-3; V gene: TRBV19; CDR3 DNA: TGTGCCAGTAGGTCGTTCGGAGGTTCAGATACGCAGTATTTT; CDR3 protein: CASRSFGGSDTQYF
clone size: few; D gene: TRBD2; J gene: TRBJ2-3; V gene: TRBV28; CDR3 DNA: TGTGCCAGCAGTACCGCGGGACTAGCGGGAGCCGATACGCAGTATTTT; CDR3 protein: CASSTAGLAGADTQYF
clone size: -; D gene: -; J gene: TRBJ1-4; V gene: TRBV6-6; CDR3 DNA: TGTGCCAGCACCAAGAACAGGGATACTAATGAAAAACTGTTTTTT; CDR3 protein: CASTKNRDTNEKLFF
clone size: -; D gene: -; J gene: TRBJ2-2; V gene: TRBV6-5; CDR3 DNA: TGTGCCAGCAGGATTACAGGAGTTACGACCGGGGAGCTGTTTTTT; CDR3 protein: CASRITGVTTGELFF
clone size: -; D gene: -; J gene: TRBJ2-2; V gene: TRBV14; CDR3 DNA: TGTGCCAGCAGGCTGGCAGGGGACACCGGGGAGCTGTTTTTT; CDR3 protein: CASRLAGDTGELFF
clone size: -; D gene: -; J gene: TRBJ2-2; V gene: TRBV18; CDR3 DNA: TGTGCCAGCTCACCGTCGGGAGACACCGGGGAGCTGTTTTTT; CDR3 protein: CASSPSGDTGELFF
clone size: -; D gene: -; J gene: TRBJ1-2; V gene: TRBV5-4; CDR3 DNA: TGTGCCAGCAGCTTACAGGGCGTGGGCTATGGCTACACCTTC; CDR3 protein: CASSLQGVGYGYTF
clone size: few; D gene: TRBD1; J gene: TRBJ1-1; V gene: TRBV28; CDR3 DNA: TGTGCCAGCAGTTTTCATGACAGGGGCACTGAAGCTTTCTTT; CDR3 protein: CASSFHDRGTEAFF
clone size: -; D gene: -; J gene: TRBJ2-1; V gene: TRBV6-5; CDR3 DNA: TGTGCCAGCAGAACAGGTAATGAGCAGTTCTTC; CDR3 protein: CASRTGNEQFF
clone size: -; D gene: TRBD2; J gene: TRBJ2-4; V gene: TRBV3-1/TRBV3-2; CDR3 DNA: TGTGCCAGCAGCCCCACTAGCGGGAGGATAAACATTCAGTACTTC; CDR3 protein: CASSPTSGRINIQYF
clone size: -; D gene: -; J gene: TRBJ1-5; V gene: TRBV6-5; CDR3 DNA: TGTGCCAGCAGCCAACAGGGTGTGGGCAATCAGCCCCAGCATTTT; CDR3 protein: CASSQQGVGNQPQHF
clone size: -; D gene: TRBD2; J gene: TRBJ2-5; V gene: TRBV12-5; CDR3 DNA: TGTGCTAGTGGTTTGCAGACTAGCGGGAGAGCAGAGACCCAGTACTTC; CDR3 protein: CASGLQTSGRAETQYF
clone size: -; D gene: TRBD2; J gene: TRBJ2-5; V gene: TRBV7-6; CDR3 DNA: TGTGCCAGCAGCTCTGCGGGGCTAGCGGGAGTAGGAGAGACCCAGTACTTC; CDR3 protein: CASSSAGLAGVGETQYF
clone size: once; D gene: TRBD2; J gene: TRBJ2-7; V gene: TRBV5-1; CDR3 DNA: TGCGCCAGCAGCTTGGCGGCGCCCCTAGCGGGAGTAACCTACGAGCAGTACTTC; CDR3 protein: CASSLAAPLAGVTYEQYF
clone size: few; D gene: TRBD2; J gene: TRBJ2-1; V gene: TRBV7-9; CDR3 DNA: TGTGCCAGCAGCCACAAGCGGGAGGGATACAATGAGCAGTTCTTC; CDR3 protein: CASSHKREGYNEQFF
clone size: -; D gene: -; J gene: TRBJ1-6; V gene: TRBV6-5; CDR3 DNA: TGTGCCAGCAGTCCAAGACAGTACCAGAATTCACCCCTCCACTTT; CDR3 protein: CASSPRQYQNSPLHF
clone size: -; D gene: TRBD1; J gene: TRBJ2-7; V gene: TRBV19; CDR3 DNA: TGTGCCAGTAGTATGGGAACCGGGACAGGGGGCGAGCAGTACTTC; CDR3 protein: CASSMGTGTGGEQYF
clone size: -; D gene: TRBD2; J gene: TRBJ2-7; V gene: TRBV14; CDR3 DNA: TGTGCCAGCAGCCAGAGGGTCGGACTAGCGGGAGGCGAGCAGTACTTC; CDR3 protein: CASSQRVGLAGGEQYF
clone size: -; D gene: TRBD2; J gene: TRBJ2-3; V gene: TRBV5-1; CDR3 DNA: TGCGCCAGCCGGTCTAGCGGGAGGCCTAGCACAGATACGCAGTATTTT; CDR3 protein: CASRSSGRPSTDTQYF
clone size: once; D gene: -; J gene: TRBJ2-1; V gene: TRBV25-1; CDR3 DNA: TGTGCCAGCAGCCCTCCCGGGGACACAAGACAGTTCTTC; CDR3 protein: CASSPPGDTRQFF
clone size: -; D gene: TRBD2; J gene: TRBJ2-5; V gene: TRBV19; CDR3 DNA: TGTGCCAGTAGTATAGGAGCGGGGGGCCAAGAGACCCAGTACTTC; CDR3 protein: CASSIGAGGQETQYF
clone size: -; D gene: TRBD1; J gene: TRBJ2-7; V gene: TRBV11-3; CDR3 DNA: TGTGCCAGCAGCTTAGAAGGGACAGGCATCTACGAGCAGTACTTC; CDR3 protein: CASSLEGTGIYEQYF
clone size: -; D gene: -; J gene: TRBJ2-3; V gene: TRBV19; CDR3 DNA: TGTGCCAGTAGTACTCTAGGGGGCACAGATACGCAGTATTTT; CDR3 protein: CASSTLGGTDTQYF
clone size: -; D gene: -; J gene: TRBJ2-5; V gene: TRBV15; CDR3 DNA: TGTGCCACCAGCAGAGAATTCGCGGAGACCCAGTACTTC; CDR3 protein: CATSREFAETQYF
clone size: -; D gene: TRBD1; J gene: TRBJ1-6; V gene: TRBV4-1; CDR3 DNA: TGCGCCAGCAGCCAAACCCCGGGACAGGGGAGAAGCTCCTATAATTCACCCCTCCACTTT; CDR3 protein: CASSQTPGQGRSSYNSPLHF
clone size: -; D gene: TRBD2; J gene: TRBJ2-1; V gene: TRBV2; CDR3 DNA: TGTGCCAGCAGTGAAGATGGGACTAGATCCCGGGGGGAGCAGTTCTTC; CDR3 protein: CASSEDGTRSRGEQFF
clone size: -; D gene: -; J gene: TRBJ2-2; V gene: TRBV7-9; CDR3 DNA: TGTGCCAGCAGCTTAGCGGGAGGCAAGACCGGGGAGCTGTTTTTT; CDR3 protein: CASSLAGGKTGELFF
clone size: -; D gene: TRBD1; J gene: TRBJ2-2; V gene: TRBV18; CDR3 DNA: TGTGCCAGCTCACCGGGGACAGGGGTTACCGGGGAGCTGTTTTTT; CDR3 protein: CASSPGTGVTGELFF
clone size: many; D gene: -; J gene: TRBJ2-7; V gene: TRBV2; CDR3 DNA: TGTGCCAGCAGTGGGGTGTCAGGACTCTACGAGCAGTACTTC; CDR3 protein: CASSGVSGLYEQYF
clone size: once; D gene: TRBD2; J gene: TRBJ2-1; V gene: TRBV7-9; CDR3 DNA: TGTGCCAGCAGCCCGCGAGCGGGAGAGGCCTACAATGAGCAGTTCTTC; CDR3 protein: CASSPRAGEAYNEQFF
clone size: -; D gene: -; J gene: TRBJ1-5; V gene: TRBV2; CDR3 DNA: TGTGCCAGCAGTGGGGCTACAAGCAATCAGCCCCAGCATTTT; CDR3 protein: CASSGATSNQPQHF
clone size: -; D gene: TRBD2; J gene: TRBJ2-1; V gene: TRBV6-4; CDR3 DNA: TGTGCCAGCAGCGCCATTAGCGGGACCAGCTACAATGAGCAGTTCTTC; CDR3 protein: CASSAISGTSYNEQFF
clone size: -; D gene: -; J gene: TRBJ1-5; V gene: TRBV12-3/TRBV12-4; CDR3 DNA: TGTGCCAGCAGTGCAGGGAATCAGCCCCAGCATTTT; CDR3 protein: CASSAGNQPQHF
clone size: -; D gene: -; J gene: TRBJ2-7; V gene: TRBV21-1; CDR3 DNA: TGTGCCAGCAGCAAAGAAGGACAGGGAACCTACGAGCAGTACTTC; CDR3 protein: CASSKEGQGTYEQYF
clone size: -; D gene: -; J gene: TRBJ2-3; V gene: TRBV6-1; CDR3 DNA: TGTGCCAGCAGTGAAGCCCAGGGGCCCCCCACAGATACGCAGTATTTT; CDR3 protein: CASSEAQGPPTDTQYF
clone size: -; D gene: TRBD2; J gene: TRBJ2-7; V gene: TRBV2; CDR3 DNA: TGTGCCAGCAACCCAACCGGGGGGGGCAACGAGCAGTACTTC; CDR3 protein: CASNPTGGGNEQYF
clone size: -; D gene: -; J gene: TRBJ2-1; V gene: TRBV29-1; CDR3 DNA: TGCAGCGTTGGGAGGGGGCTAGGGGATGGGTTCTTC; CDR3 protein: CSVGRGLGDGFF
clone size: once; D gene: -; J gene: TRBJ1-1; V gene: TRBV28; CDR3 DNA: TGTGCCAGCAGCCCGGGGGGGGCCTTATTGAACACTGAAGCTTTCTTT; CDR3 protein: CASSPGGALLNTEAFF
clone size: -; D gene: -; J gene: TRBJ2-3; V gene: TRBV6-5; CDR3 DNA: TGTGCCAGCAGTTACGTGGGCGGGATCACAGATACGCAGTATTTT; CDR3 protein: CASSYVGGITDTQYF
clone size: few; D gene: -; J gene: TRBJ1-1; V gene: TRBV18; CDR3 DNA: TGTGCCAGCTCACCCAGGAATTTGAACACTGAAGCTTTCTTT; CDR3 protein: CASSPRNLNTEAFF
clone size: -; D gene: -; J gene: TRBJ1-1; V gene: TRBV5-1; CDR3 DNA: TGCGCCAGCAGCTTAGGGAGTGGGGACACTGAAGCTTTCTTT; CDR3 protein: CASSLGSGDTEAFF
clone size: -; D gene: TRBD1; J gene: TRBJ1-2; V gene: TRBV6-5; CDR3 DNA: TGTGCCAGCAGTTCCGATCGAGGACAGGGGGGAGGCTACACCTTC; CDR3 protein: CASSSDRGQGGGYTF
clone size: -; D gene: -; J gene: TRBJ2-7; V gene: TRBV19; CDR3 DNA: TGTGCCAGTAGTCGCGATGGTTCAGGGCGAATTACCTACGAGCAGTACTTC; CDR3 protein: CASSRDGSGRITYEQYF